A selection of T cell receptor beta chains follows, all from one sample in a study of blood T cell repertoires in COVID-19. TCRdb's copy holds only in-frame clones and misses some; the assay was immunoSEQ multiplex PCR. The table lists over 70,000 clones, nearly 90% of them singletons. Input material: peripheral blood. All receptors derive from a woman aged 80 or over with active or convalescent COVID-19. Both conserved end residues are part of each CDR3. D genes are given only for firm matches. The size entry is marked missing in some rows and otherwise reads once, few, many or a size class.

J | V | D | size | CDR3 | DNA
TRBJ1-3 | TRBV4-1 | NA | NA | CASSQTTGGGSGNTIYF | TGCGCCAGCAGCCAAACCACGGGAGGGGGTTCTGGAAACACCATATATTTT
TRBJ2-1 | TRBV5-1 | TRBD2 | NA | CASTGTNYNEQFF | TGCGCCAGCACCGGGACTAATTACAATGAGCAGTTCTTC
TRBJ2-7 | TRBV3-1/TRBV3-2 | TRBD1 | NA | CASSQEGSGTGGYEQYF | TGTGCCAGCAGCCAAGAAGGGTCGGGGACAGGGGGCTACGAGCAGTACTTC
TRBJ1-4 | TRBV4-2 | TRBD1 | NA | CASSQEARQGYELFF | TGTGCCAGCAGCCAAGAAGCTCGACAGGGTTATGAACTGTTTTTT
TRBJ2-2 | TRBV24-1 | NA | NA | CATSGLMGGTGELFF | TGTGCCACCAGTGGTCTCATGGGGGGCACCGGGGAGCTGTTTTTT
TRBJ1-6 | TRBV7-2 | NA | NA | CASSSLRGGNSPLHF | TGTGCCAGCAGCTCCCTACGAGGGGGTAATTCACCCCTCCACTTT
TRBJ2-3 | TRBV5-6 | TRBD1 | NA | CASSPSLPRGRTDTQYF | TGTGCCAGCAGCCCCTCCTTGCCAAGGGGGCGGACAGATACGCAGTATTTT
TRBJ1-6 | TRBV11-2 | TRBD1 | NA | CASSGLDRGYNSPLHF | TGTGCCAGCAGCGGATTGGACAGGGGCTATAATTCACCCCTCCACTTT
TRBJ1-5 | TRBV19 | NA | NA | CASSPPGRETNQPQHF | TGTGCCAGTAGCCCTCCTGGACGGGAAACAAATCAGCCCCAGCATTTT
TRBJ2-2 | TRBV2 | NA | few | CASRGAVLGELFF | TGTGCCAGCAGGGGGGCCGTCCTGGGGGAGCTGTTTTTT
TRBJ1-3 | TRBV18 | TRBD1 | NA | CASSMAEGAAGNTIYF | TGTGCCAGCTCTATGGCTGAGGGGGCGGCTGGAAACACCATATATTTT
TRBJ2-1 | TRBV28 | TRBD2 | NA | CASSPSGAVSYNEQFF | TGTGCCAGCAGCCCTAGCGGAGCCGTCTCCTACAATGAGCAGTTCTTC
TRBJ2-7 | TRBV27 | TRBD2 | NA | CASSSNTASGPPWGEQYF | TGTGCCAGCAGTTCAAATACAGCTAGCGGCCCTCCTTGGGGGGAGCAGTACTTC
TRBJ2-1 | TRBV27 | NA | NA | CASSLNSGFPIQFF | TGTGCCAGCAGTTTAAATTCCGGGTTCCCAATTCAGTTCTTC